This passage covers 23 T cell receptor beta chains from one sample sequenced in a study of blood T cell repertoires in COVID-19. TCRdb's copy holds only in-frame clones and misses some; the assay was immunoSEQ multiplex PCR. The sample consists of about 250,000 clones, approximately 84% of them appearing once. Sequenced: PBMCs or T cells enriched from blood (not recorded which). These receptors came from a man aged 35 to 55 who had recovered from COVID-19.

CDR3 loop: CSVQVQGLGGETQYF. As DNA, the CDR3 is TGCAGCGTCCAAGTTCAGGGACTTGGGGGAGAGACCCAGTACTTC. The chain couples TRBV29-1 to TRBJ2-5; D may be TRBD2 (6 bases). Germline assignment: CDR1 SQVTM and CDR2 ANQGSEA. V was clipped by 6 bases and J by 4 bases, with 21 bases between them. The CDR3 has 15 residues. Drawing the rest from reference TRBV29-1 and TRBJ2-5, the complete variable domain is SAVISQKPSRDICQRGTSLTIQCQVDSQVTMMFWYRQQPGQSLTLIATANQGSEATYESGFVIDKFPISRPNLTFSTLTVSNMSPEDSSIYLCSVQVQGLGGETQYFGPGTRLLVL.

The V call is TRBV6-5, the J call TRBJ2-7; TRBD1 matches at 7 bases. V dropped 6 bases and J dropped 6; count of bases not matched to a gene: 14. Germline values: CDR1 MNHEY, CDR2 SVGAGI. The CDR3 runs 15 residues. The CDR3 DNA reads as TGTGCCAGCAGGGTACCGGGACAGCCCATGGGCGAGCAGTACTTC. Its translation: CASRVPGQPMGEQYF.

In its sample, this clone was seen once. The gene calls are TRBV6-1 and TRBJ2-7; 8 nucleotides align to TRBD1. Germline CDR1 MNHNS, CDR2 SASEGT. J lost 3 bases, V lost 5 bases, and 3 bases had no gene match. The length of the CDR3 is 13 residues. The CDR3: CASSLGTGYEQYF. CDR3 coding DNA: TGTGCCAGCAGTTTGGGGACAGGCTACGAGCAGTACTTC.

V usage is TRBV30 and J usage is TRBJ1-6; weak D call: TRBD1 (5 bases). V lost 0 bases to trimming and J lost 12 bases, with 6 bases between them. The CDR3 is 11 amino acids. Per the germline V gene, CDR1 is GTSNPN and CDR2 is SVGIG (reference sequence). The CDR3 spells CAWSVRGPLHF. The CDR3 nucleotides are TGTGCCTGGAGTGTAAGGGGACCCCTCCACTTT.

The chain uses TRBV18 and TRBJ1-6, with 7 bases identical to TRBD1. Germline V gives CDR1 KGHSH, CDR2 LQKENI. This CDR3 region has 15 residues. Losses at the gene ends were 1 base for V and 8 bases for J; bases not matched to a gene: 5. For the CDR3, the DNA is TGTGCCAGCTCACCACGACAGGGTTTGGATTCACCCCTCCACTTT. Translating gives CASSPRQGLDSPLHF.

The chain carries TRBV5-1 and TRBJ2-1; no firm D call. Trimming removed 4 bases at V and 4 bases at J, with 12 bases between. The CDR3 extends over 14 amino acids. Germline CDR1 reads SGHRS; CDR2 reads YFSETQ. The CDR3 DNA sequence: TGCGCCAGCAGCCTAGACGGTCCATACAATGAGCAGTTCTTC. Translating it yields CASSLDGPYNEQFF.

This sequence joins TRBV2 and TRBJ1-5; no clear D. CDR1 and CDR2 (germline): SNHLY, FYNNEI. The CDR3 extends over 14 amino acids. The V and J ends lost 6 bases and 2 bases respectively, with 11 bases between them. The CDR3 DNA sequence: TGTGCCAGCAGATTCGACACCCGCAATCAGCCCCAGCATTTT. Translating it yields CASRFDTRNQPQHF.

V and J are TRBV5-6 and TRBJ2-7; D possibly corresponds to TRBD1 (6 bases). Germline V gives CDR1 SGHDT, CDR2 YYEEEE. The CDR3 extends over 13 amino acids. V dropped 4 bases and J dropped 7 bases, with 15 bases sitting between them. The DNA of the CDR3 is TGTGCCAGCAGCGTGAATAGGGGGTGGGAGCAGTACTTC. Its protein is CASSVNRGWEQYF.

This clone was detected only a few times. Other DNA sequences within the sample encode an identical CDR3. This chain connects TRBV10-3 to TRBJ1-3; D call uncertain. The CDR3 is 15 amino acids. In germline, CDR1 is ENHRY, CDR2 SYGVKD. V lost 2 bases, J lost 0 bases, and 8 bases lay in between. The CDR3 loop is CAISERTASGNTIYF. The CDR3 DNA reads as TGTGCCATCAGTGAGCGAACAGCCTCTGGAAACACCATATATTTT.

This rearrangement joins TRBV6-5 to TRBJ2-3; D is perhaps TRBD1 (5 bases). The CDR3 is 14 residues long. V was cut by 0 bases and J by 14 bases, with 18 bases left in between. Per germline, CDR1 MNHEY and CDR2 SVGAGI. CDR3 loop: CASSYSAGPNLAYF. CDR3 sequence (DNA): TGTGCCAGCAGTTACTCAGCAGGGCCGAACCTTGCGTATTTT.

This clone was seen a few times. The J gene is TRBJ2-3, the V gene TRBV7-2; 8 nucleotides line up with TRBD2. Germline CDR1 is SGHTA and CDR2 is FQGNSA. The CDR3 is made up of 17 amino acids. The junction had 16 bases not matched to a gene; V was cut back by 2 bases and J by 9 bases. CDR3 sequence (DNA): TGTGCCAGCAGCTTAATGGGTGGTCTAGCGGGTATTGGGACGCAGTATTTT. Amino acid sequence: CASSLMGGLAGIGTQYF.

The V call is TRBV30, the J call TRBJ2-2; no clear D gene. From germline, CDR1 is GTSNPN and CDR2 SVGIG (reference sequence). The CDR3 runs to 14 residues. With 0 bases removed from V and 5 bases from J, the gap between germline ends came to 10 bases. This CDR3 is CAWSVLRRTGELFF. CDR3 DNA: TGTGCCTGGAGTGTACTAAGGCGAACCGGGGAGCTGTTTTTT.

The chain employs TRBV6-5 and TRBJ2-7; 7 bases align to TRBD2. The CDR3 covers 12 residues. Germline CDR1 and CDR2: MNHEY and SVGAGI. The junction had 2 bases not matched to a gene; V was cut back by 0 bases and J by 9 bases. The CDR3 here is CASSYSGEGQYF. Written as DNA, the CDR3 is TGTGCCAGCAGTTACTCGGGGGAGGGGCAGTACTTC.

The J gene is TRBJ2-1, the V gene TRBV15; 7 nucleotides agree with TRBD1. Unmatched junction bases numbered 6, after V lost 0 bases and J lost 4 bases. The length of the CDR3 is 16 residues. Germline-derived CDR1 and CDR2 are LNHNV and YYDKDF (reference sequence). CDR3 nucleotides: TGTGCCACCAGCAGAGAGGGAACGGGACAGTACAATGAGCAGTTCTTC. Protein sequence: CATSREGTGQYNEQFF.

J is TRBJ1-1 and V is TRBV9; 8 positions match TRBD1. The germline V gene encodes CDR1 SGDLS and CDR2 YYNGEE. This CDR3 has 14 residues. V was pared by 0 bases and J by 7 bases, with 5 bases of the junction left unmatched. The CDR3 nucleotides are TGTGCCAGCAGCGTAGATCCAGGGGGCGGTGAAGCTTTCTTT. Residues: CASSVDPGGGEAFF.

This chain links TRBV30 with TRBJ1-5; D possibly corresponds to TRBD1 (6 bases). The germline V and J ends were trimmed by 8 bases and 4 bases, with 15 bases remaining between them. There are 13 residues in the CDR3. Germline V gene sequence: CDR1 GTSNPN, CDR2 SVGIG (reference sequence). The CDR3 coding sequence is TGTGCCACAGGGCGGGGGGCGAATCAGCCCCAGCATTTT. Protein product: CATGRGANQPQHF.

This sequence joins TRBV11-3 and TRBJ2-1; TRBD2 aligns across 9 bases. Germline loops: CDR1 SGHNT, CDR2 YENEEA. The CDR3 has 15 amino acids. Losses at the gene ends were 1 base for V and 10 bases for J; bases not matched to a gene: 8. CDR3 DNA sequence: TGTGCCAGCAGCTTAGCCCTAGCGGGGCGACGGGAGCAGTTCTTC. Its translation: CASSLALAGRREQFF. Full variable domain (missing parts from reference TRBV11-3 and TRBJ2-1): EAGVVQSPRYKIIEKKQPVAFWCNPISGHNTLYWYLQNLGQGPELLIRYENEEAVDDSQLPKDRFSAERLKGVDSTLKIQPAELGDSAVYLCASSLALAGRREQFFGPGTRLTVL.

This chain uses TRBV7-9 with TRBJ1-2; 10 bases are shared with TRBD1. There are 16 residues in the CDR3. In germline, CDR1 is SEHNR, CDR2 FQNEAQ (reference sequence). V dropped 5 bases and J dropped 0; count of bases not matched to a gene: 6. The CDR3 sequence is CASSTGQGTPNYGYTF. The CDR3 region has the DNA TGTGCCAGCAGCACGGGACAGGGGACCCCTAACTATGGCTACACCTTC.

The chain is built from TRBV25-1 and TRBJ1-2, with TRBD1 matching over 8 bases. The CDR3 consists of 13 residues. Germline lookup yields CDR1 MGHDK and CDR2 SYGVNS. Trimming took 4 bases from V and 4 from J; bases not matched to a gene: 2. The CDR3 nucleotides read TGTGCCAGCAGTGCCACAGGGGGCTATGGCTACACCTTC. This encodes CASSATGGYGYTF.

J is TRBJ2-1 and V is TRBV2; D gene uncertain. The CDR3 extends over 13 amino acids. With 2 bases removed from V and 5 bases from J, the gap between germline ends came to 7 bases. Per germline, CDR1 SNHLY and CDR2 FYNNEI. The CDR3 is CASSESRNNEQFF. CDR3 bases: TGTGCCAGCAGTGAATCTAGGAACAATGAGCAGTTCTTC.

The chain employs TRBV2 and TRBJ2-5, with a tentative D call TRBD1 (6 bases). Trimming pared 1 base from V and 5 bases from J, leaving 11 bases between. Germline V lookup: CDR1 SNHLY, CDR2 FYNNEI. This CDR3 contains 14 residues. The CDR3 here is CASSEVDSGETQYF. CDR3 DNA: TGTGCCAGCAGTGAAGTGGACAGTGGTGAGACCCAGTACTTC. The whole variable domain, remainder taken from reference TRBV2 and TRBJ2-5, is EPEVTQTPSHQVTQMGQEVILRCVPISNHLYFYWYRQILGQKVEFLVSFYNNEISEKSEIFDDQFSVERPDGSNFTLKIRSTKLEDSAMYFCASSEVDSGETQYFGPGTRLLVL.

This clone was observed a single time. CDR3 DNA sequence: TGTGCCTGGAGTGTGGGGGGAGATGGCTACACCTTC. Translating gives CAWSVGGDGYTF. The chain links TRBV30 to TRBJ1-2; D is possibly TRBD1 (5 bases). Germline assignment: CDR1 GTSNPN and CDR2 SVGIG (reference sequence). Trimming shortened V by 0 bases and J by 6 bases, and 8 bases separated the two germline ends. The CDR3 runs 12 residues.

CDR3 amino acids: CASSEVRGYSDTQYF. DNA of the CDR3: TGTGCCAGCAGTGAAGTCAGGGGGTATTCAGATACGCAGTATTTT. The chain couples TRBV2 to TRBJ2-3; 7 positions agree with TRBD1. The CDR3 has 15 residues. Germline V gives CDR1 SNHLY, CDR2 FYNNEI. The ends lost 1 base at V and 4 bases at J; junction bases unmatched: 5. Combining the CDR3 with reference TRBV2 and TRBJ2-3 gives the whole variable domain EPEVTQTPSHQVTQMGQEVILRCVPISNHLYFYWYRQILGQKVEFLVSFYNNEISEKSEIFDDQFSVERPDGSNFTLKIRSTKLEDSAMYFCASSEVRGYSDTQYFGPGTRLTVL.